Following are 5 T cell receptor beta chains from one sample sequenced in a study of T cell responses to AZD1222 COVID-19 vaccine. Clones were read by immunoSEQ multiplex PCR, and TCRdb kept only the in-frame ones, dropping some. Seen here are approximately 150,000 clones, around 94% observed once, and the top ten hold over 1%. The sample here was peripheral blood, taken on day 0 of AZD1222 vaccination. Receptors originate from an adult in good health.

The chain combines TRBV7-2 with TRBJ1-2; weak D call: TRBD1 (6 bases). CDR3 length: 12 residues. The V end lost 3 bases, the J end lost 7 bases, and 9 bases lay between the germline ends. The germline V gene encodes CDR1 SGHTA and CDR2 FQGNSA. The chain's CDR3 is CASSLNRVGYTF. CDR3 nucleotides: TGTGCCAGCAGCTTGAACAGGGTTGGCTACACCTTC.

The V and J genes are TRBV5-1 and TRBJ1-1, with D perhaps TRBD1 (6 bases). V was pared by 3 bases and J by 4 bases, with 10 bases between. CDR1 SGHRS and CDR2 YFSETQ come from the germline V gene. The CDR3 is made up of 13 amino acids. The CDR3 reads CASSWDIPTEAFF. CDR3 in DNA: TGCGCCAGCAGCTGGGACATCCCCACTGAAGCTTTCTTT.

The V call is TRBV4-1, the J call TRBJ1-5; D remains ambiguous. Germline V gene sequence: CDR1 MGHRA, CDR2 YSYEKL. V was pared by 0 bases and J by 6 bases, with 6 bases between. This CDR3 region has 13 residues. The CDR3, as DNA: TGCGCCAGCAGCCAAGACTTCGGTCAGCCCCAGCATTTT. This sequence encodes CASSQDFGQPQHF.

The chain joins TRBV20-1 to TRBJ2-1, with D uncertain. Germline CDR1 and CDR2: DFQATT and SNEGSKA (reference sequence). The CDR3 sequence is 11 residues long. Trimming stripped 2 bases from V and 5 bases from J, with 4 bases between. The CDR3 DNA sequence: TGCAGTGCTAGAATGGACAATGAGCAGTTCTTC. Residues: CSARMDNEQFF.

The chain employs TRBV6-2 or TRBV6-3 and TRBJ1-5; D possibly corresponds to TRBD1 (5 bases). V shed 2 bases and J shed 7 bases, with 18 bases lying between them. The CDR3 totals 16 residues. Germline CDR1 and CDR2: MNHEY and SVGEGT. The CDR3 spells CASSYKIAGIVQPQHF. The CDR3 DNA sequence: TGTGCCAGCAGTTACAAAATAGCAGGGATCGTACAGCCCCAGCATTTT.